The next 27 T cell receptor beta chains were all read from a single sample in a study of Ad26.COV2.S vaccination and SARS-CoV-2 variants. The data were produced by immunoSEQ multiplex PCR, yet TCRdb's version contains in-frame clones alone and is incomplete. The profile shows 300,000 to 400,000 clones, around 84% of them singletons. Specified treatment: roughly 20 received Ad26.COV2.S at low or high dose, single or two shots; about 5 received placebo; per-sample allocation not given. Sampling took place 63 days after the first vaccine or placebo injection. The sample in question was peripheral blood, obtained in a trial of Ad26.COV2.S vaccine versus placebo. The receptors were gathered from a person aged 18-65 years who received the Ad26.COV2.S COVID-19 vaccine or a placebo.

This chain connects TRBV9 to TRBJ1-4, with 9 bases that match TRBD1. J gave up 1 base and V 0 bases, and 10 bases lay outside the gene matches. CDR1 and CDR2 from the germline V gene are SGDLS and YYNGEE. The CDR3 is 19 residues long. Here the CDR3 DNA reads TGTGCCAGCAGCGTAGGCCGGGGACAGGGAGCGAAAACTAATGAAAAACTGTTTTTT. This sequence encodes CASSVGRGQGAKTNEKLFF.

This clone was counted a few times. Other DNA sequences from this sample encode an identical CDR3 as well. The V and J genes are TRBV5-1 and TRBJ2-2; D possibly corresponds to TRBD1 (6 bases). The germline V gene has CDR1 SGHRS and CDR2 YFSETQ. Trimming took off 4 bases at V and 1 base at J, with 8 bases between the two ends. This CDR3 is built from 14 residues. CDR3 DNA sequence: TGCGCCAGCAGCCAGGGGAGGAACACCGGGGAGCTGTTTTTT. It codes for CASSQGRNTGELFF.

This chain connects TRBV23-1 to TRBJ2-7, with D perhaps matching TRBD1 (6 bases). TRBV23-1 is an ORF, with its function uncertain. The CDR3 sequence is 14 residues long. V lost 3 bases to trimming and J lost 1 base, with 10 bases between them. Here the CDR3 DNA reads TGCGCCAGCAGTCACTCGGACAGTTCCTACGAGCAGTACTTC. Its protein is CASSHSDSSYEQYF.

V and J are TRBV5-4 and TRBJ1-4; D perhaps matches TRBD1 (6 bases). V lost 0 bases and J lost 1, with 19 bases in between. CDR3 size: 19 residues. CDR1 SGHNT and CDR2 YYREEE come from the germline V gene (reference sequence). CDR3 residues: CASSLVLGGGRITNEKLFF. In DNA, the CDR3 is TGTGCCAGCAGCTTGGTACTTGGGGGGGGCCGAATAACTAATGAAAAACTGTTTTTT.

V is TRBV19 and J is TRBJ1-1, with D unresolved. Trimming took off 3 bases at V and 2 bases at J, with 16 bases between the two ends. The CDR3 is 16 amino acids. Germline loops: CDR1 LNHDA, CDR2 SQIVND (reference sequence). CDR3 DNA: TGTGCCAGTAGTATTCCTGGCGGTTCCCTTAACACTGAAGCTTTCTTT. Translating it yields CASSIPGGSLNTEAFF.

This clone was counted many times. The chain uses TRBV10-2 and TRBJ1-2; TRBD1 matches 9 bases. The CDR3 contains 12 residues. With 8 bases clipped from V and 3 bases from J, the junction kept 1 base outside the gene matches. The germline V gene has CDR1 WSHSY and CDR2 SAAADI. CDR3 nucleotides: TGCGCCAGCCGACAGGGGGACTATGGCTACACCTTC. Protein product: CASRQGDYGYTF.

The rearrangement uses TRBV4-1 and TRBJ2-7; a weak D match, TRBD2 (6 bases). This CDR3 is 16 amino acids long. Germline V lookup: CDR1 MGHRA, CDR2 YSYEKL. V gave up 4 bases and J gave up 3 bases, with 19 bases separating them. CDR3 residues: CASSPAGQWSNYEQYF. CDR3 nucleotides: TGCGCCAGCAGCCCAGCGGGCCAGTGGTCTAACTACGAGCAGTACTTC.

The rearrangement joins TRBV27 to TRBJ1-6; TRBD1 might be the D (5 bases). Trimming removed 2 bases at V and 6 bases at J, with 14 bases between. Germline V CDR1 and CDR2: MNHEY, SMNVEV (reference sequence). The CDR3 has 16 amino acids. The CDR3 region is CASSLMGSGVNSPLHF. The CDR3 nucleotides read TGTGCCAGCAGTTTAATGGGATCGGGGGTTAATTCACCCCTCCACTTT.

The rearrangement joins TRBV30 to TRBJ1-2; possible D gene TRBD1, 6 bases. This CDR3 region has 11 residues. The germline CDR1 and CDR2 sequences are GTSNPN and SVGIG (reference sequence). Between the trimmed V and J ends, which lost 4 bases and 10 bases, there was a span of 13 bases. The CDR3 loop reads CAWNAGGLYTF. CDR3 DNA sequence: TGTGCCTGGAACGCTGGGGGGCTCTACACCTTC.

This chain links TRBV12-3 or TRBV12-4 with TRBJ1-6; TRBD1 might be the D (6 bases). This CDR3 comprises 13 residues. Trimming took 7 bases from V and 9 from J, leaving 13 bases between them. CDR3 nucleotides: TGTGCCAGCAACATAGGACAGTCTTCACCCCTCCACTTT. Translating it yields CASNIGQSSPLHF.

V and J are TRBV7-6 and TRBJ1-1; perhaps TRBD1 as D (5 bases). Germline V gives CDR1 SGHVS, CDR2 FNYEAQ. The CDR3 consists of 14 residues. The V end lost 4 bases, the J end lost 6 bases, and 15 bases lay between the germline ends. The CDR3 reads CASSSRMQGSEAFF. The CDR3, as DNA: TGTGCCAGCAGCTCCCGAATGCAGGGCTCTGAAGCTTTCTTT.

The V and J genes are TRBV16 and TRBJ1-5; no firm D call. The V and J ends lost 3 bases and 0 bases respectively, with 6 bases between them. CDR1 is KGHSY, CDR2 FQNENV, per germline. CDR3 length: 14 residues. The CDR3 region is CASSQGHSNQPQHF. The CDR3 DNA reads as TGTGCCAGCAGCCAGGGCCATAGCAATCAGCCCCAGCATTTT.

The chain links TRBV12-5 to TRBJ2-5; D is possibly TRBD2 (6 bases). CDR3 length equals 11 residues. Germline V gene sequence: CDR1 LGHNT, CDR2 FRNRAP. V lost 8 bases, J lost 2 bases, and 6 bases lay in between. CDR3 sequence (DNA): TGTGCTAGTCGGGAGCAAGAGACCCAGTACTTC. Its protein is CASREQETQYF.

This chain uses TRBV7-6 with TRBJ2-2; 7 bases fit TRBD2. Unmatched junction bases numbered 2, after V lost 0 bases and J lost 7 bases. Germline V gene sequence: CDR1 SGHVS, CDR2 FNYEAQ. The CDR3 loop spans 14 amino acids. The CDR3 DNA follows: TGTGCCAGCAGCTTAGCGGGGGGGATCGGGGAGCTGTTTTTT. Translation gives CASSLAGGIGELFF.

DNA for the CDR3: TGTGCCTGGAGTCGCCCATGGGCCCCATACGAGCAGTACTTC. Translation: CAWSRPWAPYEQYF. The genes are TRBV30 and TRBJ2-7, with D uncertain. Trimming took 2 bases from V and 4 from J, leaving 15 bases between them. The CDR3 totals 14 residues. Germline V gene data show CDR1 as GTSNPN and CDR2 as SVGIG (reference sequence).

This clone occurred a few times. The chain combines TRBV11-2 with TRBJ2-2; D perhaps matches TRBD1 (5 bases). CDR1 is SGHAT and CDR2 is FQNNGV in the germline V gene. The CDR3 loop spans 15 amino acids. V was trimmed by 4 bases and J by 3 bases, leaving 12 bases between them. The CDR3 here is CASSSATADTGELFF. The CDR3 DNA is TGTGCCAGCAGCTCGGCGACAGCCGACACCGGGGAGCTGTTTTTT.

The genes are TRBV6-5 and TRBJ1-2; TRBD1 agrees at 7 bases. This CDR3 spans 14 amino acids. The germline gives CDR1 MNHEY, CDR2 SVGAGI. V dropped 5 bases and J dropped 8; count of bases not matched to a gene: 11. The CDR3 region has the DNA TGTGCCAGCAGTCCTGCCGCAGGGGGGCACGGCTACACCTTC. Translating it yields CASSPAAGGHGYTF.

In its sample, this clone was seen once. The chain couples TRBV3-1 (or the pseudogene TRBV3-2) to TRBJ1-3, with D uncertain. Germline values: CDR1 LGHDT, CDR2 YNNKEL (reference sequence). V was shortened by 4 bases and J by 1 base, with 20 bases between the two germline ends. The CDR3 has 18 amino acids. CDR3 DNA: TGTGCCAGCAGCCCCCCCAGCGAGACACCTGTATCTGGAAACACCATATATTTT. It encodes CASSPPSETPVSGNTIYF.

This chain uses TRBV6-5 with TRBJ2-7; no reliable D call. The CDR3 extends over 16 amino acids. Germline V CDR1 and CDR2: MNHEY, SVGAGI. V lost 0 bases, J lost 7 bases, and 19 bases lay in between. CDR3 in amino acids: CASSYSGSVGLGEQYF. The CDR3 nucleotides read TGTGCCAGCAGTTACTCGGGTTCGGTGGGTTTGGGAGAGCAGTACTTC.

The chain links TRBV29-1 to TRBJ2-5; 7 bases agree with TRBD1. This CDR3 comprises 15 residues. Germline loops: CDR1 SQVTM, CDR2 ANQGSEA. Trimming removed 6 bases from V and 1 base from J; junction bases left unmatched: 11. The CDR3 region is CSVSTAGTAQETQYF. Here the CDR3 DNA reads TGCAGCGTGAGCACTGCCGGGACAGCCCAAGAGACCCAGTACTTC.

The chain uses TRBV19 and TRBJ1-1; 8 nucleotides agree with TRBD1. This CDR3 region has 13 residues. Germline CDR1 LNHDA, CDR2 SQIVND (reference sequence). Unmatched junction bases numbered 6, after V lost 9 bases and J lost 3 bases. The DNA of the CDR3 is TGTGCCAGCTATAGACAGGGGTACACTGAAGCTTTCTTT. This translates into CASYRQGYTEAFF. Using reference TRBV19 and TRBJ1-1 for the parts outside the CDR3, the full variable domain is DGGITQSPKYLFRKEGQNVTLSCEQNLNHDAMYWYRQDPGQGLRLIYYSQIVNDFQKGDIAEGYSVSREKKESFPLTVTSAQKNPTAFYLCASYRQGYTEAFFGQGTRLTVV.

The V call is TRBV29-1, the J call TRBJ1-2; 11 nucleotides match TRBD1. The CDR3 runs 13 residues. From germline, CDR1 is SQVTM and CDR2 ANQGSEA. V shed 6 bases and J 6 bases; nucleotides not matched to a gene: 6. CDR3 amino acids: CSVRTGGDNGYTF. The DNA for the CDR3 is TGCAGCGTGAGGACAGGGGGCGATAATGGCTACACCTTC.

The CDR3 spells CASSVRGGDQPQHF. Written as DNA, the CDR3 is TGTGCCAGCAGCGTAAGAGGGGGGGATCAGCCCCAGCATTTT. The chain employs TRBV9 and TRBJ1-5; D is possibly TRBD1 (6 bases). Germline V gives CDR1 SGDLS, CDR2 YYNGEE. The V end lost 1 base, the J end lost 5 bases, and 10 bases lay between the germline ends. The CDR3 runs to 14 residues.

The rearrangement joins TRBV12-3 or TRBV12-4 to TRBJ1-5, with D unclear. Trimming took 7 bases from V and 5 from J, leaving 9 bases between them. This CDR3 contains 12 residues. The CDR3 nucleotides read TGTGCCAGCAATCGTTTAGATCAGCCCCAGCATTTT. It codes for CASNRLDQPQHF.

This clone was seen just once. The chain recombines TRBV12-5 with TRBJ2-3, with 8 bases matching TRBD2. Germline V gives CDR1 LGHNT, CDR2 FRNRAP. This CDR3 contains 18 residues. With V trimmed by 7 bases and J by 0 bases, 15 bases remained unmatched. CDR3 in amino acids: CASAPRSSGVYSTDTQYF. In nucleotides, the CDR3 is TGTGCTAGTGCCCCCCGGAGTAGCGGGGTTTACAGCACAGATACGCAGTATTTT.

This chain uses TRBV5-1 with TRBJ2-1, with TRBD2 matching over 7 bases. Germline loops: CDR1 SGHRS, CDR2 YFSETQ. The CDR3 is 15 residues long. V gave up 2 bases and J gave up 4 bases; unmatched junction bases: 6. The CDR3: CASSLGLADYNEQFF. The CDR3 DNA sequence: TGCGCCAGCAGCTTAGGTCTAGCGGATTACAATGAGCAGTTCTTC.

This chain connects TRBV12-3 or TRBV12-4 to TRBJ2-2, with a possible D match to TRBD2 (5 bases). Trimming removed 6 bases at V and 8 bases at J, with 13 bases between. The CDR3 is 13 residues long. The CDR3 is CASRLWEQGELFF. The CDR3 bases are TGTGCCAGCAGGTTGTGGGAGCAGGGGGAGCTGTTTTTT.